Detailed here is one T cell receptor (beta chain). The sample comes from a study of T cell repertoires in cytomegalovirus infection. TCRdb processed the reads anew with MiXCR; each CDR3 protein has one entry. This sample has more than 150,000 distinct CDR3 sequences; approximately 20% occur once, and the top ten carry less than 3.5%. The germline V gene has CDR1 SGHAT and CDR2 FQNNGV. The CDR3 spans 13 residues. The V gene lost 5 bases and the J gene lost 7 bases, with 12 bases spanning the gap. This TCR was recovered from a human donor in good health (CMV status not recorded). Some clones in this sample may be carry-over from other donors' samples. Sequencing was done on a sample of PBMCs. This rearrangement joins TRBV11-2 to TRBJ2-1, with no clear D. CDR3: CASSPIGQNEQFF. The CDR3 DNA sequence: TGTGCCAGCAGCCCAATAGGCCAGAATGAGCAGTTCTTC.